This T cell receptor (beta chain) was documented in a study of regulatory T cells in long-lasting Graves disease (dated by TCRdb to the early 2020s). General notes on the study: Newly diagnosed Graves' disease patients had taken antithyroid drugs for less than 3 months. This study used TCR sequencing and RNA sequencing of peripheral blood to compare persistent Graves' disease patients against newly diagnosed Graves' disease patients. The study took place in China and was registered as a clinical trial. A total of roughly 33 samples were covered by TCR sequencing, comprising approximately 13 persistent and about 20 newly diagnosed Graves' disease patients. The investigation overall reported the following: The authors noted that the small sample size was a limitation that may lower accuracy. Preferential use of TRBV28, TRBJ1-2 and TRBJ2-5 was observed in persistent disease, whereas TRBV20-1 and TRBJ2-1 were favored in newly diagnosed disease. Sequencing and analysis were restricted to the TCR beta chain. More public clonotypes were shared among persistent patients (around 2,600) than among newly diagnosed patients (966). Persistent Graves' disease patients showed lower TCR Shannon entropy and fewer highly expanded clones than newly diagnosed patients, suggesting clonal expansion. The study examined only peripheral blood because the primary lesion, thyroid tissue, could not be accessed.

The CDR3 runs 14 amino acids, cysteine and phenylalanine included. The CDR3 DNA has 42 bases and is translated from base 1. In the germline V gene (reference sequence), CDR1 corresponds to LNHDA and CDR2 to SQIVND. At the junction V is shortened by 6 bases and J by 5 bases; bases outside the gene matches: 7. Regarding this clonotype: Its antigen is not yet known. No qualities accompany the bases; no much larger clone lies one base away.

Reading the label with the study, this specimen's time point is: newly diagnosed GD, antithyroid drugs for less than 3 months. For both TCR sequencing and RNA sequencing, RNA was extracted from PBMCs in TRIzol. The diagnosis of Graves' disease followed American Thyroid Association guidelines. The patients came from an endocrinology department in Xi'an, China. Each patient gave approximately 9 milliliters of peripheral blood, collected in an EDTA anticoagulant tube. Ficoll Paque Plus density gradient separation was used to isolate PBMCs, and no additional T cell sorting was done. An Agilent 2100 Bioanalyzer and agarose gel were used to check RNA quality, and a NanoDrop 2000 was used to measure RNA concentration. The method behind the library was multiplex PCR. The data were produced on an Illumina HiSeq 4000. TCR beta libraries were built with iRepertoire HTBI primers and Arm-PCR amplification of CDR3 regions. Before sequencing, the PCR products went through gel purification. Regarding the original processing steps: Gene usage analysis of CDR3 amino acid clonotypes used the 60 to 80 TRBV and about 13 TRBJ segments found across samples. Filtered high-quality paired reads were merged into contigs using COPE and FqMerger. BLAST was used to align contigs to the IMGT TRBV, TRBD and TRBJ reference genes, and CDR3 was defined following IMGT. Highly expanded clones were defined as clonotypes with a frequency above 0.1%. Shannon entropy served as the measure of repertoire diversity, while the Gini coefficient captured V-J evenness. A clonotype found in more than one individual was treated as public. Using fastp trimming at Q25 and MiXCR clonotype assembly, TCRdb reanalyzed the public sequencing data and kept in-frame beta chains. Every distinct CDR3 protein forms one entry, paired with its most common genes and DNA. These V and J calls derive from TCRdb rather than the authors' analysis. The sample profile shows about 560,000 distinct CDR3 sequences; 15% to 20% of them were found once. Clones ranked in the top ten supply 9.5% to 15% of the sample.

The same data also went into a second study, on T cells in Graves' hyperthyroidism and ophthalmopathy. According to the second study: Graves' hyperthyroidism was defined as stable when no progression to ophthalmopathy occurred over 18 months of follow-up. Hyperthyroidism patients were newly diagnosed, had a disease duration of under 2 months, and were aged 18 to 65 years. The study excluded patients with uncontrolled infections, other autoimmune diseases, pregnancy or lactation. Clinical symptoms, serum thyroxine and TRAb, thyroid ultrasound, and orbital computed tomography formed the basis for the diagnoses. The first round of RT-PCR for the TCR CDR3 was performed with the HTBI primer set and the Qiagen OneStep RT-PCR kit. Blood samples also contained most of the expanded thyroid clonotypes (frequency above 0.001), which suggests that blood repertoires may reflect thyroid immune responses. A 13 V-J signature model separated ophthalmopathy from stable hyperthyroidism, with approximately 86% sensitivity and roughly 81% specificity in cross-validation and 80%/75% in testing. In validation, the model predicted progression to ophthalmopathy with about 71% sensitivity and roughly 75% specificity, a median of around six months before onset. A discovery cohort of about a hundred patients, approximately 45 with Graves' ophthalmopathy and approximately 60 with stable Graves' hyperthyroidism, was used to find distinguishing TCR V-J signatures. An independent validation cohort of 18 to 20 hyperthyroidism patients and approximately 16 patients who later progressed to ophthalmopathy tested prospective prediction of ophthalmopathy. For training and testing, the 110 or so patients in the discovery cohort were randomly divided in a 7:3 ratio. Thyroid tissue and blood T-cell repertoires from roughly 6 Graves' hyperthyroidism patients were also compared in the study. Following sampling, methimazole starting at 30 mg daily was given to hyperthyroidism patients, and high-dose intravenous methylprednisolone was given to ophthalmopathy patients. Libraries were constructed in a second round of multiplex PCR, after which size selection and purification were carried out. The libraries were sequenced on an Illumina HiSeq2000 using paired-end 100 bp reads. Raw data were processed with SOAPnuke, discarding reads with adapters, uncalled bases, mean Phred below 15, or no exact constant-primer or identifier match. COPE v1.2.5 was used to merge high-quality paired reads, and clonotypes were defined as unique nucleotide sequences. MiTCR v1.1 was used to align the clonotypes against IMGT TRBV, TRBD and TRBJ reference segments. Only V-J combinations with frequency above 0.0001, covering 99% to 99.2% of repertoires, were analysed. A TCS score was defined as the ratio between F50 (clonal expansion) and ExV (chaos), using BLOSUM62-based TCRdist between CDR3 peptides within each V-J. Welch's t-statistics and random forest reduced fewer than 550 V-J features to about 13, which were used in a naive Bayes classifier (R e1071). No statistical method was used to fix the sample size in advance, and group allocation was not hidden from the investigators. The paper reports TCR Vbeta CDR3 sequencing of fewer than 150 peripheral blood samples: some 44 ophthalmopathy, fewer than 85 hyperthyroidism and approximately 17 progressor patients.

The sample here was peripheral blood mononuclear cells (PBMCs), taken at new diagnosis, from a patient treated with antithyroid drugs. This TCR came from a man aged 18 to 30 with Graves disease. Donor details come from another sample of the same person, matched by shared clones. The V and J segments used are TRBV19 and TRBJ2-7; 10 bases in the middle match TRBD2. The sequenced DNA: TGTGCCAGTAGCCCCGCTAGCGGGAGCAACGAGCAGTACTTC. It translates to CASSPASGSNEQYF.